This T cell receptor beta chain came from a study of T cell responses to AZD1222 COVID-19 vaccine. Study outcomes and limitations: Of spike-specific TCRs, nearly half reportedly target regions left unmutated in variants. The sample set comprised mostly white British donors with more females, and clonal diversity was possibly underestimated.

The CDR3 has 15 amino acids. Germline V gene sequence: CDR1 MNHEY, CDR2 SVGAGI. Trimming shortened V by 2 bases and J by 3 bases, and 11 bases separated the two germline ends. Of note for this clone: Its antigen is not known.

Generated by immunoSEQ multiplex PCR, the TCRdb table keeps only in-frame clones and is missing some. The table includes over 120,000 clones, around 92% detected once. The sequenced sample was peripheral blood, obtained 28 days after the second AZD1222 dose. This clonotype was obtained from an adult who received the AZD1222 COVID-19 vaccine. This chain connects TRBV6-5 to TRBJ1-3; D not certain. CDR3 protein: CASSYREAVGNTIYF. DNA of the CDR3: TGTGCCAGCAGTTACCGGGAGGCGGTTGGAAACACCATATATTTT.